This entry features one T cell receptor (beta chain) sequence. This CDR3 is built from 13 residues. Germline V CDR1 and CDR2: SGHRS, YFSETQ. V was trimmed by 0 bases and J by 10 bases, leaving 13 bases between them. The data derive from a study of blood T cell repertoires in COVID-19. Study-wide context: Sites in the United States, Italy and Spain provided acute and convalescent COVID-19 samples.

The method was immunoSEQ multiplex PCR; TCRdb's version includes in-frame clones alone and lacks a portion of them. The data contain about 230,000 clones, approximately 84% of them singletons. Followed longitudinally, the Seattle patients had been enrolled during active infection. This TCR came from a man aged 50 to 60 with COVID-19, enrolled during active disease. The chain employs TRBV5-1 and TRBJ1-1; no definite D call. Material for sequencing was peripheral blood. CDR3 region: CASSLGGGEGAFF. The CDR3 DNA is TGCGCCAGCAGCTTGGGGGGAGGAGAAGGAGCTTTCTTT. The variable domain in full, with the rest retrieved from reference TRBV5-1 and TRBJ1-1, is KAGVTQTPRYLIKTRGQQVTLSCSPISGHRSVSWYQQTPGQGLQFLFEYFSETQRNKGNFPGRFSGRQFSNSRSEMNVSTLELGDSALYLCASSLGGGEGAFFGQGTRLTVV.